The 16 T cell receptor beta chains presented below share a single source sample, sequenced in a study of CD8+ T cells in alopecia areata. Treatment indicated: oral pan-JAK inhibitor, 5-10 mg twice daily. RNA, once extracted, was reverse transcribed into cDNA for use as the sequencing template. Repertoires were generated with immunoSEQ multiplex PCR, while TCRdb's copy carries only in-frame clones and drops some. Of approximately 130,000 clones in the sample, approximately 57% were seen once. Sequenced material: CD4+ T cells sorted from blood, taken at week 4, from a patient treated with tofacitinib. Receptors originate from a human donor with alopecia areata.

The chain couples TRBV7-9 to TRBJ2-3, with unresolved D. The ends were cut back, 6 bases at V and 4 bases at J, with 11 bases in the middle. This CDR3 contains 13 residues. The germline V gene has CDR1 SEHNR and CDR2 FQNEAQ (reference sequence). CDR3 sequence: CASRGSVPDTQYF. The CDR3 DNA reads as TGTGCCAGCAGGGGTAGTGTGCCAGATACGCAGTATTTT.

V gene TRBV30 combines with J gene TRBJ2-1, with 16 bases aligning to TRBD2. The CDR3 extends over 18 amino acids. J gave up 0 bases and V 7 bases, and 9 bases lay outside the gene matches. CDR1 GTSNPN and CDR2 SVGIG come from the germline V gene (reference sequence). CDR3 nucleotides: TGTGCCTCAGGGGGGACTAGCGGGAGGGCCAGCTCCTACAATGAGCAGTTCTTC. As protein: CASGGTSGRASSYNEQFF.

In its sample, this clone was seen a few times. The sample carries other DNA sequences with the same CDR3. V is TRBV29-1 and J is TRBJ2-1, with TRBD1 matching over 7 bases. Germline CDR1 and CDR2: SQVTM and ANQGSEA. Losses at the gene ends were 1 base for V and 6 bases for J; bases not matched to a gene: 3. The CDR3 consists of 13 residues. The CDR3 region is CSVEGQGLNEQFF. DNA for the CDR3: TGCAGCGTTGAAGGACAGGGTCTCAATGAGCAGTTCTTC.

This clone has only a few counts. The chain uses TRBV4-2 and TRBJ2-3; a weak D match, TRBD2 (5 bases). The CDR3 runs to 15 residues. Germline CDR1 LGHNA, CDR2 YNFKEQ. The V end was cut by 2 bases, the J end by 6 bases, with 15 bases between. The CDR3 nucleotides are TGTGCCAGCAGCCAATATCCGGGGAGAGGGGATACGCAGTATTTT. Protein sequence: CASSQYPGRGDTQYF.

This chain joins TRBV4-3 and TRBJ1-2; unclear D gene. The CDR3 is 14 amino acids. The V gene lost 0 bases and the J gene lost 5 bases, with 10 bases spanning the gap. CDR1 and CDR2 from the germline V gene are LGHNA and YSLEER. In nucleotides, the CDR3 is TGCGCCAGCAGCCAAGACTCGGGATATTATGGCTACACCTTC. It is translated as CASSQDSGYYGYTF.

The V and J genes are TRBV2 and TRBJ2-1; D ambiguous. The germline CDR1 and CDR2 sequences are SNHLY and FYNNEI. Between the trimmed V and J ends, which lost 6 bases and 0 bases, there was a span of 12 bases. CDR3 size: 15 residues. This CDR3 reads CASSSATSSYNEQFF. CDR3 nucleotide sequence: TGTGCCAGCAGCTCGGCAACGAGCTCCTACAATGAGCAGTTCTTC. Supplemented by reference TRBV2 and TRBJ2-1, the full variable domain reads EPEVTQTPSHQVTQMGQEVILRCVPISNHLYFYWYRQILGQKVEFLVSFYNNEISEKSEIFDDQFSVERPDGSNFTLKIRSTKLEDSAMYFCASSSATSSYNEQFFGPGTRLTVL.

This chain links TRBV7-3 with TRBJ2-2; D perhaps matches TRBD2 (5 bases). Germline V gives CDR1 SGHTA, CDR2 FQGTGA. The CDR3 is 13 amino acids. Trimming took off 3 bases at V and 7 bases at J, with 9 bases between the two ends. The DNA of the CDR3 is TGTGCCAGCAGCTTTTCAGAGGGCGGGGAGCTGTTTTTT. Protein: CASSFSEGGELFF.

The chain combines TRBV7-3 with TRBJ2-5; no clear D. Germline CDR1 SGHTA, CDR2 FQGTGA. The CDR3 extends over 13 amino acids. The V and J ends lost 3 bases and 0 bases respectively, with 5 bases between them. The CDR3 protein is CASSLENQETQYF. The CDR3 DNA follows: TGTGCCAGCAGCTTGGAAAACCAAGAGACCCAGTACTTC.

CDR3 nucleotide sequence: TGTGCCAGCAGCCTCGGGACACCTTCTACCTACGAGCAGTACTTC. As protein: CASSLGTPSTYEQYF. The chain has TRBV14 and TRBJ2-7, with D maybe TRBD1 (6 bases). Looked up from germline, CDR1 is SGHDN and CDR2 is FVKESK. Trimming left V 4 bases short and J 2 bases short, with 15 bases between. This CDR3 contains 15 residues. Together with reference TRBV14 and TRBJ2-7, the CDR3 gives the full variable domain: EAGVTQFPSHSVIEKGQTVTLRCDPISGHDNLYWYRRVMGKEIKFLLHFVKESKQDESGMPNNRFLAERTGGTYSTLKVQPAELEDSGVYFCASSLGTPSTYEQYFGPGTRLTVT.

V is TRBV9 and J is TRBJ2-3; 11 bases are shared with TRBD2. The germline gives CDR1 SGDLS, CDR2 YYNGEE. The CDR3 consists of 14 residues. The junction had 2 bases not matched to a gene; V was cut back by 4 bases and J by 4 bases. The CDR3: CASSLLAGADTQYF. For the CDR3, the DNA is TGTGCCAGCAGCCTACTAGCGGGAGCAGATACGCAGTATTTT.

This clone was seen a few times. V is TRBV5-6 and J is TRBJ2-7; D gene unclear. Trimming removed 3 bases at V and 6 bases at J, with 19 bases between. The CDR3 contains 15 residues. Looked up from germline, CDR1 is SGHDT and CDR2 is YYEEEE. The CDR3 DNA sequence: TGTGCCAGCAGCTCCGGCGGCCCAAACCCCATCGAGCAGTACTTC. It translates to CASSSGGPNPIEQYF.

This clone was seen once. This chain connects TRBV25-1 to TRBJ1-2; the D gene is possibly TRBD1 (5 bases). Germline lookup yields CDR1 MGHDK and CDR2 SYGVNS. Between the trimmed V and J ends, which lost 5 bases and 4 bases, there was a span of 14 bases. The CDR3 loop spans 14 amino acids. The CDR3 DNA reads as TGTGCCAGCAGTTCCGGGACCCTCTCCTATGGCTACACCTTC. Translated: CASSSGTLSYGYTF.

The rearrangement joins TRBV4-2 to TRBJ2-1; D may be TRBD1 (6 bases). The V gene lost 4 bases and the J gene lost 4 bases, with 8 bases spanning the gap. CDR1 and CDR2 (germline): LGHNA, YNFKEQ. The length of the CDR3 is 13 residues. For the CDR3, the DNA is TGTGCCAGCAGCCTACAGGGATACAATGAGCAGTTCTTC. This encodes CASSLQGYNEQFF.

The chain couples TRBV7-3 to TRBJ2-5; TRBD1 or TRBD2 may be the D gene (5 bases each). The CDR3 is made up of 15 amino acids. The ends were cut back, 2 bases at V and 2 bases at J, with 12 bases in the middle. Germline CDR1 and CDR2: SGHTA and FQGTGA. CDR3 protein: CASSLLGRRQETQYF. CDR3 in DNA: TGTGCCAGCAGCTTATTGGGGCGGAGGCAAGAGACCCAGTACTTC.

The chain links TRBV29-1 to TRBJ2-1, with a possible D match to TRBD2 (5 bases). From germline, CDR1 is SQVTM and CDR2 ANQGSEA. The CDR3 spans 11 residues. V lost 3 bases and J 9 bases, leaving 9 bases between the germline ends. The CDR3 DNA sequence: TGCAGCGTTGACGCGGCGGGTGAGCAGTTCTTC. Its translation is CSVDAAGEQFF.

The chain joins TRBV7-8 to TRBJ2-5; the match to TRBD2 covers 10 bases. V trimming: 7 bases; J trimming: 4 bases; junction bases outside the gene matches: 9. CDR3 size: 15 residues. Per the germline V gene, CDR1 is SGHVS and CDR2 is FQNEAQ. The CDR3 loop reads CASTDPGLATETQYF. The CDR3 DNA is TGTGCCAGCACCGACCCGGGACTAGCGACAGAGACCCAGTACTTC.